The source of this T cell receptor beta chain is a study of beta chain features in type 1 diabetes. A word on this clone: The target antigen is unknown.

Notes on the study in general: Type 1 diabetes patients had moderately but significantly shorter TCRB CDR3s in all four CD4+ subsets. VDJ junctions in type 1 diabetes patients carried more deletions and fewer insertions.

Sequencing targeted expressed TCRB transcripts, as all isolated RNA had been reverse transcribed. Clones were sequenced by immunoSEQ multiplex PCR, and TCRdb holds only the in-frame ones, with some missing. The sample lists more than 300,000 clones, roughly 13% occurring once. V shed 8 bases, J shed 5 bases, and the junction held 4 bases outside the gene matches. The germline CDR1 and CDR2 sequences are SNHLY and FYNNEI. The CDR3 is 13 amino acids. The TCR originated in a young woman with type 1 diabetes. The chain joins TRBV2 to TRBJ1-5; 9 bases agree with TRBD1. Material for sequencing was naive CD4+ T cells from blood. Here the CDR3 DNA reads TGTGCCAGCGGGGGACAGGGCGATCAGCCCCAGCATTTT. Protein sequence: CASGGQGDQPQHF.